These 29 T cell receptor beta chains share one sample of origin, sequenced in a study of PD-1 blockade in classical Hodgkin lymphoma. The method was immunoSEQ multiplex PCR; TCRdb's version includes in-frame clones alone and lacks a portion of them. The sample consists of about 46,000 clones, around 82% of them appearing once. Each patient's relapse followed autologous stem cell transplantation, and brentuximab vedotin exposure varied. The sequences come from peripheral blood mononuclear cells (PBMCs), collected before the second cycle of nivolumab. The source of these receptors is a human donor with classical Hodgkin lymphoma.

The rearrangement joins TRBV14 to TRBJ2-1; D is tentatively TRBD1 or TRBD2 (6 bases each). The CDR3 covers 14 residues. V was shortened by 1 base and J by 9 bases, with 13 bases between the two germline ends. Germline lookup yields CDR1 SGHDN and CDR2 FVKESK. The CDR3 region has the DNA TGTGCCAGCAGCCAAGTAACGGGGGCCGGTGAGCAGTTCTTC. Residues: CASSQVTGAGEQFF.

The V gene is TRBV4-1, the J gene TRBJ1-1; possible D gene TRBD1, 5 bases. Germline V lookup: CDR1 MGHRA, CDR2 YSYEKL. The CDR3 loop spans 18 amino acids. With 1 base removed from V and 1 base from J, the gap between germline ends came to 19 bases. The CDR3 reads CASSQAVFREVGNTEAFF. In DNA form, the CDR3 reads TGCGCCAGCAGCCAAGCCGTTTTCAGGGAGGTAGGGAACACTGAAGCTTTCTTT.

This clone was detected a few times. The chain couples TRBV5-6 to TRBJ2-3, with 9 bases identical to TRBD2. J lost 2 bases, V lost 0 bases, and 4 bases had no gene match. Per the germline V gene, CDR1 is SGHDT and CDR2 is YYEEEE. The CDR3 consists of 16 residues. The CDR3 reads CASSLERGAYTDTQYF. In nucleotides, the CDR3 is TGTGCCAGCAGCTTGGAGCGGGGGGCTTACACAGATACGCAGTATTTT.

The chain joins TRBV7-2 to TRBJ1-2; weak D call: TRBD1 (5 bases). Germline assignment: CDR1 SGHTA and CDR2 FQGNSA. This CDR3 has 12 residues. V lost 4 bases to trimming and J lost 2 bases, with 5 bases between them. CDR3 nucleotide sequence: TGTGCCAGCAGCTCAGGGAACTATGGCTACACCTTC. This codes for CASSSGNYGYTF.

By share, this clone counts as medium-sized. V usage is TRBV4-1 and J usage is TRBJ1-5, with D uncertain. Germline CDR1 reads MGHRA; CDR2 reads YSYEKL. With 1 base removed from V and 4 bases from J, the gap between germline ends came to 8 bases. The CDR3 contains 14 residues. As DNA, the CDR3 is TGCGCCAGCAGCCAAGTGGAAGGGAATCAGCCCCAGCATTTT. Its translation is CASSQVEGNQPQHF.

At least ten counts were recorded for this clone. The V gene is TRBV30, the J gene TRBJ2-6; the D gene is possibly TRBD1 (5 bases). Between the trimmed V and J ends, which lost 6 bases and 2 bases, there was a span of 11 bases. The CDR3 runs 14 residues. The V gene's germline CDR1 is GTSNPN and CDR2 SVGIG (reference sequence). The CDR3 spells CACIDRTGANVLTF. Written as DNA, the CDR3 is TGTGCCTGTATCGACAGAACTGGGGCCAACGTCCTGACTTTC.

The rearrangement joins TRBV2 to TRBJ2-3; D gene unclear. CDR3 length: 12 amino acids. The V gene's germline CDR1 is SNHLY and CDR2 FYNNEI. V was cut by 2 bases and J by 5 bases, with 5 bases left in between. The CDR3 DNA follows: TGTGCCAGCAGTGAATGGGAAGATACGCAGTATTTT. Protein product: CASSEWEDTQYF.

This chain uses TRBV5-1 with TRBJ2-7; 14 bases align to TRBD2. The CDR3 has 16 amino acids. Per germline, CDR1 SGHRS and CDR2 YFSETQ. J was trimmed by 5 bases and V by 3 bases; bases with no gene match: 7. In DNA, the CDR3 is TGCGCCAGCAGCTCGGGACTAGCGGGGGTTCTAGACGAGCAGTACTTC. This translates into CASSSGLAGVLDEQYF.

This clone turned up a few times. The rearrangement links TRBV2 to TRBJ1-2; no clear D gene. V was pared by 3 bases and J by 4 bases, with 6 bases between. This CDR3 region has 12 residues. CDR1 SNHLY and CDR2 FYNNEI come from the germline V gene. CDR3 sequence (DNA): TGTGCCAGCAGTGAGGTCGGCTATGGCTACACCTTC. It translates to CASSEVGYGYTF.

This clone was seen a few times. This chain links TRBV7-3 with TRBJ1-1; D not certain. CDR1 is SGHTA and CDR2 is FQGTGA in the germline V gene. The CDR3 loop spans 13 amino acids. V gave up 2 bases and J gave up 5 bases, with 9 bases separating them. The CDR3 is CASSLGRWTEAFF. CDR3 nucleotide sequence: TGTGCCAGCAGCTTAGGACGTTGGACTGAAGCTTTCTTT.

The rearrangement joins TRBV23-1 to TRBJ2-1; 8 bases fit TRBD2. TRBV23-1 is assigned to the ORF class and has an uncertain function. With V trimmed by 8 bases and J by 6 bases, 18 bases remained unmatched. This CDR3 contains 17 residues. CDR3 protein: CASHEGCGGCYFNEQFF. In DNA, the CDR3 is TGCGCCAGCCATGAGGGTTGCGGGGGGTGCTACTTCAATGAGCAGTTCTTC.

CDR3 coding DNA: TGTGCCAGCAGCTTAATGGCGGTGAACACTGAAGCTTTCTTT. Its protein is CASSLMAVNTEAFF. The chain joins TRBV7-3 to TRBJ1-1; D gene uncertain. Trimming cost V 1 base and J 0 bases, with 6 bases left between them. The CDR3 has 14 amino acids. Germline-derived CDR1 and CDR2 are SGHTA and FQGTGA.

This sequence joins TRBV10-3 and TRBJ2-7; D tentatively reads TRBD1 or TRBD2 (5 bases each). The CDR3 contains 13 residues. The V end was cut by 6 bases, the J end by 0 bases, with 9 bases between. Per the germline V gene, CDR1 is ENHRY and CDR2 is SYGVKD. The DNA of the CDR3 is TGTGCCATCAGACGGGACGGCTCCTACGAGCAGTACTTC. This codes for CAIRRDGSYEQYF.

The CDR3 sequence: CASSQRELRTEAFF. The CDR3 DNA reads as TGCGCCAGCAGCCAACGGGAGTTAAGGACTGAAGCTTTCTTT. The chain joins TRBV4-1 to TRBJ1-1; no definite D call. The germline gives CDR1 MGHRA, CDR2 YSYEKL. The CDR3 covers 14 residues. Trimming took off 2 bases at V and 5 bases at J, with 12 bases between the two ends.

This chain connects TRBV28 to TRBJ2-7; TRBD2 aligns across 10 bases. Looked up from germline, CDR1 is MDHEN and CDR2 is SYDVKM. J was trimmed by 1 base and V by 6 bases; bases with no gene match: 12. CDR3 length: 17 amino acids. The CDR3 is CASRRTSGDLDSYEQYF. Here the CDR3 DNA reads TGTGCCAGCAGGAGGACTAGCGGAGATTTGGATTCCTACGAGCAGTACTTC.

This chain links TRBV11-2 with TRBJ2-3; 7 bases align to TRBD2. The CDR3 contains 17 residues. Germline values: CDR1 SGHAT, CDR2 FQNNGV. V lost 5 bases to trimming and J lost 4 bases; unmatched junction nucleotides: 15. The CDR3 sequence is CASSASLGLWSSDTQYF. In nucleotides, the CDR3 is TGTGCCAGCAGCGCGTCCTTGGGACTATGGTCGTCAGATACGCAGTATTTT.

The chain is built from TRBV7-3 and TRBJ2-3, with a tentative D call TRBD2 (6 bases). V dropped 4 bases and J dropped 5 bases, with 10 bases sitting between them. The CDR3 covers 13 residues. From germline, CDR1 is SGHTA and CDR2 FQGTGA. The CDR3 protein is CASSSGGEDTQYF. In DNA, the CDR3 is TGTGCCAGCAGCTCCGGAGGGGAAGATACGCAGTATTTT.

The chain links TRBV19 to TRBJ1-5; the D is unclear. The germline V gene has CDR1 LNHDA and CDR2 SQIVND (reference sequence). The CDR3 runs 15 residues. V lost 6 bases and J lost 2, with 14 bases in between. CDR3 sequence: CASSRPNLGNQPQHF. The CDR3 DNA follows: TGTGCCAGTAGCAGGCCTAACCTCGGCAATCAGCCCCAGCATTTT. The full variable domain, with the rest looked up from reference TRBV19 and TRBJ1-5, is DGGITQSPKYLFRKEGQNVTLSCEQNLNHDAMYWYRQDPGQGLRLIYYSQIVNDFQKGDIAEGYSVSREKKESFPLTVTSAQKNPTAFYLCASSRPNLGNQPQHFGDGTRLSIL.

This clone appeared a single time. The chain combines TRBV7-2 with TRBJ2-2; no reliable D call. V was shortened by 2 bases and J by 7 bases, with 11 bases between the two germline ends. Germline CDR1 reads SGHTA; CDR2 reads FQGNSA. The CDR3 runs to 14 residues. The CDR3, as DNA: TGTGCCAGCAGCTTAACCAAGGGTGTCGGGGAGCTGTTTTTT. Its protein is CASSLTKGVGELFF.

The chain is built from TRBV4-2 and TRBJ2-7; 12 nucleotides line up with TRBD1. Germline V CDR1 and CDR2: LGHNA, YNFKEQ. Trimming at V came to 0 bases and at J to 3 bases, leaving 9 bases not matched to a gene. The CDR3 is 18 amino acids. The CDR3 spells CASSQDTPGQGAVYEQYF. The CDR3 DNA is TGTGCCAGCAGCCAAGATACACCGGGACAGGGGGCCGTCTACGAGCAGTACTTC.

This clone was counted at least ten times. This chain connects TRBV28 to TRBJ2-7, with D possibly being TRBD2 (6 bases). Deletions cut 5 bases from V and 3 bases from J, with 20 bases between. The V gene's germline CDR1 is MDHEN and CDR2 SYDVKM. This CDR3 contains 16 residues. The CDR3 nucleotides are TGTGCCAGCAGTGGGAGTAGACCGTATAGCGGCTACGAGCAGTACTTC. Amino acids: CASSGSRPYSGYEQYF.

CDR3 sequence (DNA): TGTGCCAGCAGGTGGGACAACGAGCAGTACTTC. Protein: CASRWDNEQYF. This chain uses TRBV6-1 with TRBJ2-7; D possibly corresponds to TRBD1 (6 bases). Trimming shortened V by 6 bases and J by 5 bases, and 8 bases separated the two germline ends. Germline CDR1 and CDR2: MNHNS and SASEGT. This CDR3 spans 11 amino acids.

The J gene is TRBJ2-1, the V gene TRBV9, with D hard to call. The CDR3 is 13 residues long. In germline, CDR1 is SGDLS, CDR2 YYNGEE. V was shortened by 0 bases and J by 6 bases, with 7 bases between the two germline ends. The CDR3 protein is CASSVADGNEQFF. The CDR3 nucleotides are TGTGCCAGCAGCGTAGCGGATGGCAATGAGCAGTTCTTC.

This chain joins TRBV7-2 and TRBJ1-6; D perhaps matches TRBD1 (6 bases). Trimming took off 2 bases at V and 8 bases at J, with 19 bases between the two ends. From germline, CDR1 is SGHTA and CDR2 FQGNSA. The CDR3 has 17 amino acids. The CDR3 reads CASSLMRGAGSDSPLHF. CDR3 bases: TGTGCCAGCAGCTTAATGCGGGGGGCAGGATCAGATTCACCCCTCCACTTT.

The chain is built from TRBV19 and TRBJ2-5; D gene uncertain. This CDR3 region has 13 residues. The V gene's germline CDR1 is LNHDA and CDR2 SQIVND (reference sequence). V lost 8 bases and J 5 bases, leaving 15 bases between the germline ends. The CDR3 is CASGTTARETQYF. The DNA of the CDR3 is TGTGCCAGTGGAACAACGGCCCGGGAGACCCAGTACTTC.

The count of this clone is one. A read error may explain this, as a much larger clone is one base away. CDR3 nucleotides: TGTGCCAGCAGCCTGAGGCGGGGGTTTAGCACAGATACGCAGTATTTT. It codes for CASSLRRGFSTDTQYF. The chain is built from TRBV4-2 and TRBJ2-3; TRBD2 matches 7 bases. Germline lookup yields CDR1 LGHNA and CDR2 YNFKEQ. V dropped 4 bases and J dropped 0; count of bases not matched to a gene: 7. The CDR3 sequence is 16 residues long.

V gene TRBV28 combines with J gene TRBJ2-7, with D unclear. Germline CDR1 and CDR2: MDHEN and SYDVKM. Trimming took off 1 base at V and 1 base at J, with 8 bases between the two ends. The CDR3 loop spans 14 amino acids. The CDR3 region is CASSLSGTSYEQYF. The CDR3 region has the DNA TGTGCCAGCAGTTTATCAGGAACTTCCTACGAGCAGTACTTC.

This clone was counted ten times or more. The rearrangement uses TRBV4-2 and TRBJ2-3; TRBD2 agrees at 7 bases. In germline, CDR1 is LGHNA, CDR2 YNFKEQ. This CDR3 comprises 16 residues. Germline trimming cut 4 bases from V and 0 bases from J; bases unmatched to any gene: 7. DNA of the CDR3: TGTGCCAGCAGCCTGGGGCGGGGGTTTAGCACAGATACGCAGTATTTT. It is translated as CASSLGRGFSTDTQYF.

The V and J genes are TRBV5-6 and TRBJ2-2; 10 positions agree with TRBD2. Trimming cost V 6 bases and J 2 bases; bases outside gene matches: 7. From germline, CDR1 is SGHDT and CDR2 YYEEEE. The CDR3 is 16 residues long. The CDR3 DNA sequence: TGTGCCAGCAACCCTAGCGGGAGTCTAAACACCGGGGAGCTGTTTTTT. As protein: CASNPSGSLNTGELFF.